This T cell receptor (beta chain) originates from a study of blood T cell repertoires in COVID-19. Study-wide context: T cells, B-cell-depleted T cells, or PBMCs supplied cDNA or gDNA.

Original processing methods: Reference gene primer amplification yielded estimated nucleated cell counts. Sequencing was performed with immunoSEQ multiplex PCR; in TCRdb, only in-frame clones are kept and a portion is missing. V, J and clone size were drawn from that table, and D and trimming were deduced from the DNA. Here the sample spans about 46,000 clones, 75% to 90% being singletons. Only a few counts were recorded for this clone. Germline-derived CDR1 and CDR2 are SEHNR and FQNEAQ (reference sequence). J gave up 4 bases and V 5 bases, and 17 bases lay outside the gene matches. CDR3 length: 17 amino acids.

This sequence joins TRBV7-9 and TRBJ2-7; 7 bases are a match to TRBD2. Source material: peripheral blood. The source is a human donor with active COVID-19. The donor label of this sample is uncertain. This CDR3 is CASSPDELREFYYEQYF. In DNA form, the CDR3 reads TGTGCCAGCAGCCCGGATGAGTTGCGGGAGTTTTATTACGAGCAGTACTTC.